The source of this T cell receptor (beta chain) is a study of blood T cell repertoires in COVID-19. This CDR3 is 15 amino acids long. Trimming removed 4 bases from V and 3 bases from J; junction bases left unmatched: 7. CDR1 is SGHTA and CDR2 is FQGNSA in the germline V gene. Here immunoSEQ multiplex PCR was the method, and the copy in TCRdb shows in-frame clones only, minus some. The sample includes 150,000 to 200,000 clones, less than 90% of them seen just once. The chain joins TRBV7-2 to TRBJ2-7; 9 bases fit TRBD1. Sequencing was performed on peripheral blood. The sequence derives from a woman in her 70s with COVID-19, enrolled during active disease. CDR3 residues: CASSSRPGQGYEQYF. The CDR3 DNA reads as TGTGCCAGCAGCTCCAGACCGGGACAGGGCTACGAGCAGTACTTC.